The T cell receptor (beta chain) described here comes from a study of blood T cells in healthy people across ages. Study-level results: The study could not conclusively compare naive and antigen-experienced cells, given its unsorted PBMCs. Long-lived donors had more naive CD4+ cells and higher diversity than aged donors.

V lost 2 bases and J lost 9, with 18 bases in between. This CDR3 region has 15 residues. CDR1 is SGHRS and CDR2 is YFSETQ in the germline V gene. As for this clonotype: The antigen is unknown.

A J-beta primer mix and a sample-barcoded 5' primer were used in a second PCR of roughly 7 to 12 cycles. TCRdb itself ran the 5' RACE reads through MiXCR, one entry per CDR3 protein. The profile shows fewer than 950,000 distinct CDR3 sequences, about 53% of them singletons. The rearrangement links TRBV5-1 to TRBJ2-1, with D tentatively TRBD2 (8 bases). Sequencing was performed on blood. The source is a man at least 80 years old in good health. Here the CDR3 reads CASSLTTGSGGEQFF. CDR3 in DNA: TGCGCCAGCAGCTTAACGACAGGGAGCGGGGGTGAGCAGTTCTTC.